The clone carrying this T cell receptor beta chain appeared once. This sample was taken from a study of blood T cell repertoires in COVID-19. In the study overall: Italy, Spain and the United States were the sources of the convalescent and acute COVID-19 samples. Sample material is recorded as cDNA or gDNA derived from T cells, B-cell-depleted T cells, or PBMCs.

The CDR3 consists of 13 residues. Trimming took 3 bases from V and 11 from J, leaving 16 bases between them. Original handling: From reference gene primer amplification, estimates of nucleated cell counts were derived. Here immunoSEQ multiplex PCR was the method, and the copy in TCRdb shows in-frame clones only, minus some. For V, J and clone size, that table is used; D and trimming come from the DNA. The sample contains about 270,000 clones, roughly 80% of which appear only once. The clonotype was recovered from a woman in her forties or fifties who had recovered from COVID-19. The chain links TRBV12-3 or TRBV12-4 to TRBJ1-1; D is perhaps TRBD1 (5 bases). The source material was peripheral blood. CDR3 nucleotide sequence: TGTGCCAGCAGTTTGCAGGGTACAACAAGTGCTTTCTTT. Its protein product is CASSLQGTTSAFF.